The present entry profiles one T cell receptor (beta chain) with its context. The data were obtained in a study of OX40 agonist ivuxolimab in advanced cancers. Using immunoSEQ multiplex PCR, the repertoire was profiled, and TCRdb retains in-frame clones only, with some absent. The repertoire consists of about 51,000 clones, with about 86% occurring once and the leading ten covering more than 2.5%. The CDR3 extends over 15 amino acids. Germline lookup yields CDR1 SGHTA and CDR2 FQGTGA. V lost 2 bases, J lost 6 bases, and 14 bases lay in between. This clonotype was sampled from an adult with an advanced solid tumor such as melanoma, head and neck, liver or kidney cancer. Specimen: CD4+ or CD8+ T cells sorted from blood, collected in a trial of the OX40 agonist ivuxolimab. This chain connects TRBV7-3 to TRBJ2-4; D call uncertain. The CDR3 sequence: CASSLFGQALNIQYF. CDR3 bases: TGTGCCAGCAGCTTATTTGGGCAGGCGCTAAACATTCAGTACTTC.